The TCR beta chain under discussion was sequenced for a study of beta chain features in type 1 diabetes. Across the whole study: Healthy donors, compared against patients, showed similar age, gender and cell yields.

V was cut by 0 bases and J by 3 bases, with 12 bases left in between. CDR1 is GTSNPN and CDR2 is SVGIG in the germline V gene (reference sequence). This CDR3 is built from 15 residues. In its sample, this clone was seen a few times. Investigators reverse transcribed all isolated RNA, so they sequenced expressed TCRB transcripts. TCRdb's copy holds only in-frame clones and misses some; the assay was immunoSEQ multiplex PCR. The data show 350,000 to 400,000 clones, less than 15% seen once. The sequenced sample was naive CD4+ T cells from blood. This sequence originates from a woman younger than 30 in good health. The V gene is TRBV30, the J gene TRBJ2-1; the D gene is possibly TRBD2 (6 bases). The CDR3 DNA is TGTGCCTGGAGTGTTAGCGGCTCACGCTACAATGAGCAGTTCTTC. Its translation: CAWSVSGSRYNEQFF.